Below, 27 T cell receptor beta chains from the same sample are listed, as sequenced in a study of cytomegalovirus exposure and HLA in healthy donors. A multiplex PCR was run with 60 Vbeta primers and 13 Jbeta primers. The table came from immunoSEQ multiplex PCR; TCRdb's copy has only in-frame clones and leaves some out. The sample has 100,000 to 150,000 clones, more than 75% seen once. The source material was PBMCs. The receptors stem from a man aged 40-55 years in good health and CMV-seronegative.

The chain recombines TRBV18 with TRBJ1-6, with 8 positions matching TRBD1. This CDR3 comprises 16 residues. The trim removed 1 base at V and 6 bases at J, leaving 5 bases unmatched. Germline CDR1 KGHSH, CDR2 LQKENI. The CDR3 loop reads CASSPLGQAANSPLHF. CDR3 sequence (DNA): TGTGCCAGCTCACCACTGGGACAGGCCGCTAATTCACCCCTCCACTTT. The whole variable domain, remainder taken from reference TRBV18 and TRBJ1-6, is NAGVMQNPRHLVRRRGQEARLRCSPMKGHSHVYWYRQLPEEGLKFMVYLQKENIIDESGMPKERFSAEFPKEGPSILRIQQVVRGDSAAYFCASSPLGQAANSPLHFGNGTRLTVT.

This CDR3 reads CATSTRTTGNTIYF. DNA of the CDR3: TGTGCCACCAGCACCCGGACAACAGGAAACACCATATATTTT. V and J are TRBV15 and TRBJ1-3; perhaps TRBD1 as D (5 bases). From germline, CDR1 is LNHNV and CDR2 YYDKDF (reference sequence). The CDR3 is 14 amino acids. Trimming took 4 bases from V and 4 from J, leaving 11 bases between them.

The gene calls are TRBV18 and TRBJ1-1; D remains ambiguous. Germline loops: CDR1 KGHSH, CDR2 LQKENI. Trimming stripped 1 base from V and 2 bases from J, with 2 bases between. The length of the CDR3 is 12 residues. In DNA, the CDR3 is TGTGCCAGCTCACCACTAAACACTGAAGCTTTCTTT. Its translation: CASSPLNTEAFF.

The V and J genes are TRBV18 and TRBJ2-5; D gene ambiguous. The V gene's germline CDR1 is KGHSH and CDR2 LQKENI. There are 11 residues in the CDR3. V was cut by 5 bases and J by 2 bases, with 3 bases left in between. The CDR3 DNA is TGTGCCAGCTCAGTACAAGAGACCCAGTACTTC. Translation gives CASSVQETQYF.

The CDR3 sequence: CASRRRDLNYEQYF. The CDR3 DNA follows: TGTGCCAGCAGACGGCGGGACTTGAACTACGAGCAGTACTTC. V and J are TRBV27 and TRBJ2-7; D is perhaps TRBD2 (6 bases). The CDR3 loop spans 14 amino acids. CDR1 and CDR2 from the germline V gene are MNHEY and SMNVEV (reference sequence). Trimming stripped 6 bases from V and 3 bases from J, with 15 bases between.

This sequence joins TRBV11-3 and TRBJ2-6, with a weak D call TRBD1 (6 bases). The CDR3 sequence is 15 residues long. V lost 4 bases and J 2 bases, leaving 9 bases between the germline ends. Germline-derived CDR1 and CDR2 are SGHNT and YENEEA. The DNA for the CDR3 is TGTGCCAGCAGCTCCCAGGGGACTGGGGCCAACGTCCTGACTTTC. Protein: CASSSQGTGANVLTF.

The CDR3, as DNA: TGTGCCAGCAGCCCCGAATGGACAGGAGCTAACTATGGCTACACCTTC. This codes for CASSPEWTGANYGYTF. This chain connects TRBV7-2 to TRBJ1-2; 7 bases align to TRBD1. This CDR3 is 16 amino acids long. The trim removed 5 bases at V and 0 bases at J, leaving 9 bases unmatched. Germline CDR1 and CDR2: SGHTA and FQGNSA.

V and J are TRBV19 and TRBJ2-1; TRBD2 matches 8 bases. Looked up from germline, CDR1 is LNHDA and CDR2 is SQIVND (reference sequence). CDR3 length equals 14 residues. The V and J ends lost 7 bases and 5 bases, in that order; junction bases with no gene match: 7. DNA of the CDR3: TGTGCCAGTAAGGGTCGGACTAGCAACAATGAGCAGTTCTTC. Translated, it gives CASKGRTSNNEQFF.

V and J are TRBV9 and TRBJ2-7; perhaps TRBD1 as D (6 bases). From germline, CDR1 is SGDLS and CDR2 YYNGEE. The CDR3 contains 15 residues. Trimming took 3 bases from V and 7 from J, leaving 20 bases between them. The CDR3 DNA follows: TGTGCCAGCAGCGACAGACAGGCCCCTGTGGCGGAGCAGTACTTC. Residues: CASSDRQAPVAEQYF. The variable domain in full, with the rest retrieved from reference TRBV9 and TRBJ2-7, is DSGVTQTPKHLITATGQRVTLRCSPRSGDLSVYWYQQSLDQGLQFLIQYYNGEERAKGNILERFSAQQFPDLHSELNLSSLELGDSALYFCASSDRQAPVAEQYFGPGTRLTVT.

The chain is built from TRBV9 and TRBJ1-2, with 8 bases aligning to TRBD1. The CDR3 consists of 15 residues. V was pared by 3 bases and J by 0 bases, with 4 bases of the junction left unmatched. CDR1 and CDR2 (germline): SGDLS, YYNGEE. CDR3: CASSGQGTSNYGYTF. CDR3 DNA: TGTGCCAGCAGCGGACAGGGGACCTCTAACTATGGCTACACCTTC.

The CDR3 coding sequence is TGTGCCAGCACTCTTAAAGAGACCCAGTACTTC. Its translation is CASTLKETQYF. The rearrangement uses TRBV5-8 and TRBJ2-5; D remains ambiguous. This CDR3 has 11 residues. Trimming removed 6 bases at V and 3 bases at J, with 6 bases between. Germline values: CDR1 SGHTS, CDR2 YDEGEE.

This clone has a handful of counts. The rearrangement links TRBV28 to TRBJ1-2; 8 bases agree with TRBD1. Germline lookup yields CDR1 MDHEN and CDR2 SYDVKM. The CDR3 contains 13 residues. The V segment lost 6 bases and the J segment 4 bases; nucleotides outside the gene matches: 4. The CDR3 nucleotides are TGTGCCAGCAGAACTACAGGGGGCTATGGCTACACCTTC. As protein: CASRTTGGYGYTF.

The chain has TRBV7-2 and TRBJ1-1; 7 nucleotides line up with TRBD1. J lost 0 bases, V lost 5 bases, and 3 bases had no gene match. The CDR3 spans 14 residues. The germline gives CDR1 SGHTA, CDR2 FQGNSA. This chain's CDR3 is CASSLGGLNTEAFF. CDR3 coding DNA: TGTGCCAGCAGCCTAGGGGGCCTGAACACTGAAGCTTTCTTT.

The chain joins TRBV30 to TRBJ2-6; 10 positions match TRBD1. V lost 5 bases and J lost 3; bases outside the gene matches: 22. Germline-derived CDR1 and CDR2 are GTSNPN and SVGIG (reference sequence). This CDR3 is 21 amino acids long. The CDR3 region has the DNA TGTGCCTGGCAAAGGGAATCGCTTCTCGGGACAGGGGTTTTTGGGGCCAACGTCCTGACTTTC. This gives the protein CAWQRESLLGTGVFGANVLTF.

J is TRBJ1-2 and V is TRBV6-1; 11 bases match TRBD1. V lost 3 bases, J lost 4 bases, and 10 bases stayed unmatched. This CDR3 contains 17 residues. CDR1 is MNHNS and CDR2 is SASEGT in the germline V gene. The chain's CDR3 is CASSDFGTGGQGYGYTF. CDR3 DNA: TGTGCCAGCAGTGACTTCGGGACAGGGGGACAAGGCTATGGCTACACCTTC.

This clone was seen only once. This chain connects TRBV11-2 to TRBJ2-3; D gene unclear. CDR3 length equals 15 residues. Germline values: CDR1 SGHAT, CDR2 FQNNGV. V was cut by 6 bases and J by 0 bases, with 13 bases left in between. The CDR3, as DNA: TGTGCCAGCAGACTGGGCAGACCTAGCACAGATACGCAGTATTTT. This codes for CASRLGRPSTDTQYF.

The CDR3 DNA reads as TGCAGCGTTAGACTACACAGGGCCCCCTACGAGCAGTACTTC. This gives the protein CSVRLHRAPYEQYF. The chain has TRBV29-1 and TRBJ2-7; D possibly corresponds to TRBD1 (6 bases). Germline V CDR1 and CDR2: SQVTM, ANQGSEA. The V end lost 5 bases, the J end lost 2 bases, and 16 bases lay between the germline ends. CDR3 length equals 14 residues.

This sequence joins TRBV6-1 and TRBJ2-7; 11 positions agree with TRBD2. V was clipped by 4 bases and J by 0 bases; unmatched bases: 8. The CDR3 length is 17 residues. Germline V CDR1 and CDR2: MNHNS, SASEGT. DNA of the CDR3: TGTGCCAGCAGTGTGGGCGTAGCGGGGGGGATCTCCTACGAGCAGTACTTC. Translated: CASSVGVAGGISYEQYF.

This sequence joins TRBV28 and TRBJ2-7; no clear D. Germline V gene lookup returns CDR1 MDHEN and CDR2 SYDVKM. V lost 9 bases and J lost 3, with 15 bases in between. The CDR3 contains 13 residues. The CDR3 nucleotides read TGTGCCAGTAAGAGGCCTGATTTCTACGAGCAGTACTTC. Translation gives CASKRPDFYEQYF.

The chain combines TRBV27 with TRBJ2-1; D is undetermined. Germline V gene data show CDR1 as MNHEY and CDR2 as SMNVEV (reference sequence). The V end was cut by 3 bases, the J end by 0 bases, with 9 bases between. The CDR3 spans 15 residues. CDR3 nucleotides: TGTGCCAGCAGTTTTTTGCGGAGCTCCTACAATGAGCAGTTCTTC. Translated, it gives CASSFLRSSYNEQFF.

V and J are TRBV28 and TRBJ1-5, with D unclear. Germline values: CDR1 MDHEN, CDR2 SYDVKM. CDR3 size: 11 residues. The V end was cut by 9 bases, the J end by 4 bases, with 7 bases between. The CDR3 loop reads CASGRNQPQHF. The CDR3 region has the DNA TGTGCCAGTGGGAGGAATCAGCCCCAGCATTTT.

The table lists this clone with a few counts. The chain employs TRBV7-6 and TRBJ2-7; D is undetermined. In germline, CDR1 is SGHVS, CDR2 FNYEAQ. The CDR3 loop spans 14 amino acids. The V end lost 2 bases, the J end lost 2 bases, and 10 bases lay between the germline ends. The chain's CDR3 is CASSLSERPYEQYF. DNA for the CDR3: TGTGCCAGCAGCTTATCGGAGAGACCCTACGAGCAGTACTTC.

CDR3 in amino acids: CASSFPGLAGATSYNEQFF. CDR3 coding DNA: TGTGCCAGCAGTTTCCCGGGACTAGCGGGGGCCACCTCCTACAATGAGCAGTTCTTC. The chain uses TRBV7-2 and TRBJ2-1, with 14 bases aligning to TRBD2. CDR3 length equals 19 residues. Germline lookup yields CDR1 SGHTA and CDR2 FQGNSA. V dropped 6 bases and J dropped 0; count of bases not matched to a gene: 10.

The chain carries TRBV12-5 and TRBJ2-1, with 9 bases identical to TRBD2. V gave up 3 bases and J gave up 1 base; unmatched junction bases: 4. The CDR3 runs to 16 residues. Germline lookup yields CDR1 LGHNT and CDR2 FRNRAP. CDR3 bases: TGTGCTAGTGGTTTCCTCCTAGCGGGGTCCTACAATGAGCAGTTCTTC. This codes for CASGFLLAGSYNEQFF.

The rearrangement links TRBV2 to TRBJ1-2; D is uncertain. There are 14 residues in the CDR3. The germline V and J ends were trimmed by 0 bases and 5 bases, with 10 bases remaining between them. Germline V gene lookup returns CDR1 SNHLY and CDR2 FYNNEI. The CDR3 loop is CASSEALRGYGYTF. The CDR3 DNA reads TGTGCCAGCAGTGAAGCGCTTCGGGGATATGGCTACACCTTC. Full variable domain (outside the CDR3, taken from reference TRBV2 and TRBJ1-2): EPEVTQTPSHQVTQMGQEVILRCVPISNHLYFYWYRQILGQKVEFLVSFYNNEISEKSEIFDDQFSVERPDGSNFTLKIRSTKLEDSAMYFCASSEALRGYGYTFGSGTRLTVV.

The rearrangement uses TRBV9 and TRBJ2-1, with 10 bases aligning to TRBD2. After removal of 8 bases from V and 7 bases from J, the junction contained 6 bases not matched to a gene. Germline assignment: CDR1 SGDLS and CDR2 YYNGEE. The CDR3 is 13 amino acids. The CDR3 sequence: CASSGLAFNEQFF. For the CDR3, the DNA is TGTGCCAGTTCGGGACTAGCGTTTAATGAGCAGTTCTTC.

The chain uses TRBV9 and TRBJ1-1; TRBD1 is a possible D gene (6 bases). The germline V and J ends were trimmed by 0 bases and 1 base, with 10 bases remaining between them. The CDR3 has 15 residues. Per germline, CDR1 SGDLS and CDR2 YYNGEE. The DNA for the CDR3 is TGTGCCAGCAGCGTAGCCGGGGGGCCGAACACTGAAGCTTTCTTT. This codes for CASSVAGGPNTEAFF.